A single sample gave rise to the 14 T cell receptor beta chains below, sequenced in a study of CD8+ T cells in alopecia areata. RNA extraction and reverse transcription yielded cDNA as sequencing template. The method was immunoSEQ multiplex PCR; TCRdb's version includes in-frame clones alone and lacks a portion of them. The repertoire consists of about 140,000 clones, with roughly four fifths occurring once and the leading ten covering around a quarter. Treatment reported: oral pan-JAK inhibitor, 5-10 mg twice daily. Sequencing used CD8+ T cells sorted from blood, obtained at week 4, from a patient treated with tofacitinib. These receptors were collected from a human donor with alopecia areata.

The table lists this clone with a few counts. V and J are TRBV5-1 and TRBJ2-7; 8 nucleotides align to TRBD1. The CDR3 contains 13 residues. V shed 2 bases and J 3 bases; nucleotides not matched to a gene: 1. Per germline, CDR1 SGHRS and CDR2 YFSETQ. DNA for the CDR3: TGCGCCAGCAGCTTCGACAGGGGCTACGAGCAGTACTTC. Its translation: CASSFDRGYEQYF.

The chain is built from TRBV6-5 and TRBJ2-7, with 7 nucleotides matching TRBD1. From germline, CDR1 is MNHEY and CDR2 SVGAGI. CDR3 length equals 16 residues. J lost 6 bases, V lost 2 bases, and 13 bases had no gene match. The CDR3 region is CASSYTIEAGGAEQYF. The CDR3 nucleotides read TGTGCCAGCAGTTACACGATCGAGGCAGGGGGTGCCGAGCAGTACTTC.

This clone came up a few times. The rearrangement joins TRBV30 to TRBJ2-7, with 7 bases that match TRBD1. This CDR3 is 16 amino acids long. The junction had 9 bases not matched to a gene; V was cut back by 0 bases and J by 1 base. Per germline, CDR1 GTSNPN and CDR2 SVGIG (reference sequence). The DNA of the CDR3 is TGTGCCTGGAGTGTACCTCGGCACAGGGGATCCTACGAGCAGTACTTC. Translation: CAWSVPRHRGSYEQYF.

J is TRBJ1-5 and V is TRBV27; D not resolved. CDR3 length equals 14 residues. Germline V lookup: CDR1 MNHEY, CDR2 SMNVEV (reference sequence). V lost 11 bases, J lost 1 base, and 15 bases lay in between. The CDR3, as DNA: TGTGCCGTACCTCATAGGGTGAGCAATCAGCCCCAGCATTTT. It encodes CAVPHRVSNQPQHF.

This clone was seen just once. The V and J genes are TRBV13 and TRBJ2-1; 14 nucleotides align to TRBD2. Germline CDR1 is PRHDT and CDR2 is FYEKMQ (reference sequence). J gave up 12 bases and V 5 bases, and 12 bases lay outside the gene matches. The CDR3 covers 16 residues. CDR3 sequence: CASSPLTSGGVPTQFF. In DNA form, the CDR3 reads TGTGCCAGCAGCCCCCTGACTAGCGGGGGGGTCCCAACGCAGTTCTTC.

In DNA, the CDR3 is TGTGCCAGCAGCCCAGCGGCTTTAGGGGGGGAGACCCAGTACTTC. It codes for CASSPAALGGETQYF. This sequence joins TRBV7-2 and TRBJ2-5; D may be TRBD1 or TRBD2 (6 bases each). Trimming took 5 bases from V and 5 from J, leaving 18 bases between them. Germline CDR1 and CDR2: SGHTA and FQGNSA. The CDR3 extends over 15 amino acids.

The chain uses TRBV4-3 and TRBJ2-7; D is unresolved. This CDR3 region has 15 residues. Trimming left V 0 bases short and J 6 bases short, with 15 bases between. Germline-derived CDR1 and CDR2 are LGHNA and YSLEER. The CDR3 region is CASSQDLGSPGEQYF. DNA for the CDR3: TGCGCCAGCAGCCAAGATCTAGGGTCCCCCGGCGAGCAGTACTTC.

The chain is built from TRBV11-3 and TRBJ2-3; tentatively, D is TRBD1 or TRBD2 (5 bases each). This CDR3 is 15 amino acids long. V lost 2 bases and J 2 bases, leaving 11 bases between the germline ends. The germline gives CDR1 SGHNT, CDR2 YENEEA. CDR3 protein: CASSLWGSHTDTQYF. CDR3 coding DNA: TGTGCCAGCAGCTTATGGGGGAGCCACACAGATACGCAGTATTTT.

The V gene is TRBV7-2, the J gene TRBJ2-5, with 10 bases that match TRBD2. CDR1 is SGHTA and CDR2 is FQGNSA in the germline V gene. This CDR3 has 18 residues. V shed 7 bases and J 2 bases; nucleotides not matched to a gene: 16. The DNA of the CDR3 is TGTGCCAGCACCCCCGGAGGAGCGGGGGGGCCTTGGCAAGAGACCCAGTACTTC. This codes for CASTPGGAGGPWQETQYF.

The chain joins TRBV5-1 to TRBJ2-1; D may be TRBD1 or TRBD2 (6 bases each). Trimming shortened V by 4 bases and J by 3 bases, and 17 bases separated the two germline ends. The CDR3 runs to 16 residues. In germline, CDR1 is SGHRS, CDR2 YFSETQ. The CDR3 coding sequence is TGCGCCAGCAGCCCCCGCGAGGGGGGCATCTACAATGAGCAGTTCTTC. Translated: CASSPREGGIYNEQFF. Supplemented by reference TRBV5-1 and TRBJ2-1, the full variable domain reads KAGVTQTPRYLIKTRGQQVTLSCSPISGHRSVSWYQQTPGQGLQFLFEYFSETQRNKGNFPGRFSGRQFSNSRSEMNVSTLELGDSALYLCASSPREGGIYNEQFFGPGTRLTVL.

The rearrangement links TRBV21-1 to TRBJ1-5. TRBV21-1 has pseudogene status. This CDR3 contains 15 residues. In nucleotides, the CDR3 is TGTGCCAGCATCTTAATCAGGGAGGGCAATCAGCCCCAGCATTTT. Its translation is CASILIREGNQPQHF.

This clone was recorded once. The junction shows a germline mismatch at one end, possibly a read error. The chain carries TRBV14 and TRBJ2-2; 11 bases are a match to TRBD1. Per germline, CDR1 SGHDN and CDR2 FVKESK. This CDR3 has 17 amino acids. The CDR3 region is CASSQGQGASITGELFF. In DNA, the CDR3 is TGTGCCAGCAGTCAAGGACAGGGGGCATCAATAACCGGGGAGCTGTTTTTT.

This sequence joins TRBV30 and TRBJ2-7; no firm D call. Germline loops: CDR1 GTSNPN, CDR2 SVGIG (reference sequence). The CDR3 extends over 13 amino acids. The V end was cut by 1 base, the J end by 5 bases, with 12 bases between. The CDR3 region has the DNA TGTGCCTGGAGTGGAGCACCAAGCCACGAGCAGTACTTC. Protein product: CAWSGAPSHEQYF.

A few counts support this clone. V gene TRBV6-5 combines with J gene TRBJ2-1, with a weak D call TRBD2 (5 bases). Germline CDR1 MNHEY, CDR2 SVGAGI. V was clipped by 4 bases and J by 0 bases, with 13 bases between them. CDR3 length equals 16 residues. CDR3: CASSSLLASSYNEQFF. In DNA form, the CDR3 reads TGTGCCAGCAGTTCCCTTCTAGCAAGCTCCTACAATGAGCAGTTCTTC.